The 25 T cell receptor beta chains below come from one sample, sequenced in a study of cytotoxic CD8 clonotypes in ibrutinib-treated CLL (dated by TCRdb to about 2021). Library prep was done by the immunoSEQ multiplex PCR assay. The source is immuneACCESS, and TCRdb retained only in-frame sequences with V and J called. Part of the clones is not carried over; for the studies checked, unresolved V genes explain less than half of this, and the remainder is unexplained. The sample table contains about 29,000 clones; only one count was recorded for about 70% of them. 51% of the sample lies in the top ten. The sample consisted of PBMCs, taken after 36 months of ibrutinib treatment. The origin of the receptors is a human donor with chronic lymphocytic leukemia.

The gene calls are TRBV27 and TRBJ2-5; no clear D gene. With 2 bases removed from V and 7 bases from J, the gap between germline ends came to 11 bases. Per germline, CDR1 MNHEY and CDR2 SMNVEV (reference sequence). The CDR3 has 13 residues. The CDR3 bases are TGTGCCAGCAGTTTACTGGGTGTACCGACCCAGTACTTC. Protein product: CASSLLGVPTQYF.

The V call is TRBV6-4, the J call TRBJ1-2; 9 bases line up with TRBD1. Germline CDR1 MRHNA, CDR2 SNTAGT. J was trimmed by 8 bases and V by 3 bases; bases with no gene match: 4. The CDR3 sequence is 13 residues long. The CDR3 reads CASSEGTGLGYTF. The DNA for the CDR3 is TGTGCCAGCAGTGAAGGGACAGGGCTCGGCTACACCTTC.

The genes are TRBV10-3 and TRBJ2-5; D may correspond to TRBD1 or TRBD2 (6 bases each). V lost 7 bases, J lost 2 bases, and 11 bases lay in between. Germline V lookup: CDR1 ENHRY, CDR2 SYGVKD. The CDR3 sequence is 13 residues long. The CDR3 loop is CAITTGTQETQYF. CDR3 in DNA: TGTGCCATCACCACAGGGACTCAAGAGACCCAGTACTTC.

This sequence joins TRBV27 and TRBJ2-7; D might be TRBD1 (5 bases). V was trimmed by 2 bases and J by 3 bases, leaving 11 bases between them. The CDR3 has 14 residues. CDR1 is MNHEY, CDR2 SMNVEV, per germline (reference sequence). CDR3 sequence reads: CASSLSARDYEQYF. The CDR3 DNA reads TGTGCCAGCAGTTTAAGCGCCAGGGACTACGAGCAGTACTTC.

The CDR3 bases are TGTGCCAGCAGTTTAAAAGGGTGGAGGACTGAAGCTTTCTTT. Amino acids: CASSLKGWRTEAFF. V gene TRBV27 combines with J gene TRBJ1-1; D not certain. Trimming cost V 2 bases and J 5 bases, with 12 bases left between them. Germline V lookup: CDR1 MNHEY, CDR2 SMNVEV (reference sequence). The CDR3 has 14 amino acids.

This chain uses TRBV6-1 with TRBJ2-2; tentative D call: TRBD2 (6 bases). Germline V gene data show CDR1 as MNHNS and CDR2 as SASEGT. Trimming pared 2 bases from V and 1 base from J, leaving 17 bases between. This CDR3 is 18 amino acids long. The CDR3 DNA reads TGTGCCAGCAGTGAATCCTATCATGGAGGGATGAACACCGGGGAGCTGTTTTTT. Amino acids: CASSESYHGGMNTGELFF.

The rearrangement uses TRBV30 and TRBJ1-5, with 7 positions matching TRBD1. This CDR3 region has 14 residues. J lost 5 bases, V lost 0 bases, and 4 bases had no gene match. Germline CDR1 GTSNPN, CDR2 SVGIG (reference sequence). The chain's CDR3 is CAWSVGQGDQPQHF. The CDR3, as DNA: TGTGCCTGGAGTGTAGGTCAGGGGGATCAGCCCCAGCATTTT.

The count of this clone is one. The rearrangement uses TRBV27 and TRBJ2-7; no reliable D call. CDR3 size: 14 residues. Germline lookup yields CDR1 MNHEY and CDR2 SMNVEV (reference sequence). V was trimmed by 5 bases and J by 2 bases, leaving 13 bases between them. This CDR3 is CASSRLFGPYEQYF. In DNA, the CDR3 is TGTGCCAGCAGTCGTCTCTTTGGGCCCTACGAGCAGTACTTC.

V and J are TRBV23-1 and TRBJ1-2; D not certain. TRBV23-1 is sorted into the ORF group, with uncertain function. There are 9 residues in the CDR3. V lost 10 bases to trimming and J lost 2 bases, with 2 bases between them. The CDR3 DNA is TGCGCCACCAACTATGGCTACACCTTC. Translated: CATNYGYTF.

The chain carries TRBV6-1 and TRBJ1-3; D perhaps matches TRBD1 (5 bases). With 4 bases removed from V and 3 bases from J, the gap between germline ends came to 13 bases. The CDR3 consists of 15 residues. Germline values: CDR1 MNHNS, CDR2 SASEGT. CDR3 DNA sequence: TGTGCCAGCAGTGTCGGGGGAAGTAATGGAAACACCATATATTTT. Translated: CASSVGGSNGNTIYF.

This clone has just one count. V usage is TRBV5-6 and J usage is TRBJ1-1; 9 nucleotides match TRBD1. The CDR3 runs 13 residues. CDR1 and CDR2 from the germline V gene are SGHDT and YYEEEE. V lost 0 bases, J lost 12 bases, and 6 bases stayed unmatched. CDR3 coding DNA: TGTGCCAGCAGCTTGGCGGGGACAGGGAAAACTTTCTTT. Translated, it gives CASSLAGTGKTFF.

V is TRBV9 and J is TRBJ2-2; D could derive from TRBD1 or TRBD2 (5 bases each). Germline CDR1 SGDLS, CDR2 YYNGEE. This CDR3 is built from 17 residues. Trimming cost V 0 bases and J 1 base, with 13 bases left between them. CDR3 sequence (DNA): TGTGCCAGCAGCGTAGTTTCCGGGACGCTGAACACCGGGGAGCTGTTTTTT. Its translation: CASSVVSGTLNTGELFF. The full variable domain, its missing parts supplied by reference TRBV9 and TRBJ2-2, is DSGVTQTPKHLITATGQRVTLRCSPRSGDLSVYWYQQSLDQGLQFLIQYYNGEERAKGNILERFSAQQFPDLHSELNLSSLELGDSALYFCASSVVSGTLNTGELFFGEGSRLTVL.

This rearrangement joins TRBV6-5 to TRBJ1-2; TRBD1 is a possible D gene (5 bases). There are 13 residues in the CDR3. Deletions cut 0 bases from V and 9 bases from J, with 11 bases between. Germline CDR1 and CDR2: MNHEY and SVGAGI. For the CDR3, the DNA is TGTGCCAGCAGTTACTCGACAGACCACCGCTACACCTTC. Translating it yields CASSYSTDHRYTF.

The rearrangement links TRBV18 to TRBJ1-2; 8 bases line up with TRBD1. Germline CDR1 reads KGHSH; CDR2 reads LQKENI. The CDR3 covers 14 residues. V shed 0 bases, J shed 7 bases, and the junction held 4 bases outside the gene matches. This chain's CDR3 is CASSPPDRVSGYTF. CDR3 coding DNA: TGTGCCAGCTCACCACCGGACAGGGTGAGTGGCTACACCTTC.

CDR3 DNA sequence: TGTGCCAGCAGCCTTACTAGCGATATCTTCAATGAGCAGTTCTTC. As protein: CASSLTSDIFNEQFF. This chain joins TRBV11-1 and TRBJ2-1; 7 bases fit TRBD2. The ends lost 5 bases at V and 6 bases at J; junction bases unmatched: 10. Germline V gives CDR1 SGHAT, CDR2 FQDESV (reference sequence). CDR3 length equals 15 residues.

This clone was recorded once. V usage is TRBV6-1 and J usage is TRBJ1-2, with D unresolved. There are 13 residues in the CDR3. Trimming removed 8 bases from V and 2 bases from J, with 12 bases in between. CDR1 is MNHNS, CDR2 SASEGT, per germline. In DNA, the CDR3 is TGTGCCAGCTTTGGACCGGAGAACTATGGCTACACCTTC. Translation gives CASFGPENYGYTF.

The chain has TRBV27 and TRBJ1-2; D gene ambiguous. This CDR3 has 15 amino acids. V lost 0 bases and J 4 bases, leaving 12 bases between the germline ends. Germline CDR1 is MNHEY and CDR2 is SMNVEV (reference sequence). CDR3 bases: TGTGCCAGCAGTTTATCTGCCGGGGTTGGCTATGGCTACACCTTC. Translating gives CASSLSAGVGYGYTF.

In this sample, this clone turned up many times. The CDR3 DNA sequence: TGCGCCAGCAGCTTGGAGGGGACAGGGGTTTACGAGCAGTACTTC. It yields the protein CASSLEGTGVYEQYF. The chain uses TRBV5-1 and TRBJ2-7; TRBD1 matches at 10 bases. V lost 0 bases, J lost 4 bases, and 4 bases stayed unmatched. The germline V gene encodes CDR1 SGHRS and CDR2 YFSETQ. The CDR3 contains 15 residues.

The rearrangement uses TRBV29-1 and TRBJ1-1; 7 bases are a match to TRBD1. The CDR3 totals 11 residues. V shed 4 bases, J shed 4 bases, and the junction held 0 bases outside the gene matches. Germline V gene data show CDR1 as SQVTM and CDR2 as ANQGSEA. The CDR3 DNA follows: TGCAGCGTTGGACAGGGCACTGAAGCTTTCTTT. Protein: CSVGQGTEAFF.

This clone showed up just a few times. The V call is TRBV7-3, the J call TRBJ1-3; D call uncertain. V was cut by 2 bases and J by 0 bases, with 11 bases left in between. The CDR3 loop spans 16 amino acids. Germline values: CDR1 SGHTA, CDR2 FQGTGA. CDR3 bases: TGTGCCAGCAGCTTAGTTGGGTTGAGCTCTGGAAACACCATATATTTT. As protein: CASSLVGLSSGNTIYF.

This clone was observed once. The chain joins TRBV4-1 to TRBJ2-5; 9 bases fit TRBD2. Germline CDR1 and CDR2: MGHRA and YSYEKL. J lost 2 bases, V lost 1 base, and 20 bases had no gene match. The CDR3 consists of 21 residues. The CDR3 is CASSQATPLQAGGRGQETQYF. In DNA form, the CDR3 reads TGCGCCAGCAGCCAAGCAACACCCTTGCAGGCGGGGGGGCGAGGTCAAGAGACCCAGTACTTC.

This clone appeared a few times. The chain combines TRBV7-7 with TRBJ1-2, with 10 bases matching TRBD1. The V gene end was trimmed by 1 base and the J gene end by 2 bases; junction bases not matched to a gene: 1. The CDR3 consists of 15 residues. In germline, CDR1 is SSHAT, CDR2 FNYEAQ (reference sequence). The CDR3 DNA is TGTGCCAGCAGCTTAGGGGGACAGGGGAACTATGGCTACACCTTC. Protein sequence: CASSLGGQGNYGYTF. Filled out from reference TRBV7-7 and TRBJ1-2, the complete variable domain reads GAGVSQSPRYKVTKRGQDVTLRCDPISSHATLYWYQQALGQGPEFLTYFNYEAQPDKSGLPSDRFSAERPEGSISTLTIQRTEQRDSAMYRCASSLGGQGNYGYTFGSGTRLTVV.

The rearrangement links TRBV11-2 to TRBJ1-1; weak D call: TRBD1 (6 bases). The germline V and J ends were trimmed by 5 bases and 5 bases, with 12 bases remaining between them. Germline V gives CDR1 SGHAT, CDR2 FQNNGV. The CDR3 length is 13 residues. CDR3 sequence (DNA): TGTGCCAGCAGCCAAACAGGGAATACTGAAGCTTTCTTT. Its translation: CASSQTGNTEAFF.

The chain recombines TRBV7-2 with TRBJ2-7, with D perhaps TRBD2 (5 bases). The V end was cut by 5 bases, the J end by 2 bases, with 19 bases between. This CDR3 spans 16 amino acids. CDR1 SGHTA and CDR2 FQGNSA come from the germline V gene. The CDR3 DNA follows: TGTGCCAGCAGCCGACGGGGAAAAGGTTTGACCTACGAGCAGTACTTC. Amino acids: CASSRRGKGLTYEQYF.

This clone was detected only once. J is TRBJ1-4 and V is TRBV14; 7 bases align to TRBD1. The germline V gene encodes CDR1 SGHDN and CDR2 FVKESK. With 1 base clipped from V and 6 bases from J, the junction kept 5 bases outside the gene matches. The CDR3 is 15 amino acids. This CDR3 is CASSQVGTAYEKLFF. As DNA, the CDR3 is TGTGCCAGCAGCCAAGTTGGGACAGCTTATGAAAAACTGTTTTTT.